This T cell receptor beta chain was observed in a study of neurological immune-mediated disorders. For the study at large: A relapsing-remitting course was seen in about 90% of the roughly 34 multiple sclerosis patients and a secondary progressive course in 3.

TCRdb itself ran the 5' RACE reads through MiXCR, one entry per CDR3 protein. The repertoire holds tens of thousands of distinct CDR3 sequences, approximately 3.8% seen once, with approximately 1.5% in the top ten. This clonotype was counted a few times. A junction end diverges from the germline sequence, so it may reflect a read error. The TCR sequence derives from a man between 25 and 39 years old with multiple sclerosis. Input material: PBMCs.

CDR3 residues: CASSLGGGPNQPQNF. In DNA, the CDR3 is TGTGCCAGCAGCTTAGGTGGAGGGCCCAATCAGCCCCAGAATTTT. This sequence joins TRBV7-9 and TRBJ1-5, with D unresolved. Germline V gene sequence: CDR1 SEHNR, CDR2 FQNEAQ (reference sequence). The CDR3 consists of 15 residues. Combining the CDR3 with reference TRBV7-9 and TRBJ1-5 gives the whole variable domain DTGVSQNPRHKITKRGQNVTFRCDPISEHNRLYWYRQTLGQGPEFLTYFQNEAQLEKSRLLSDRFSAERPKGSFSTLEIQRTEQGDSAMYLCASSLGGGPNQPQNFGDGTRLSIL.